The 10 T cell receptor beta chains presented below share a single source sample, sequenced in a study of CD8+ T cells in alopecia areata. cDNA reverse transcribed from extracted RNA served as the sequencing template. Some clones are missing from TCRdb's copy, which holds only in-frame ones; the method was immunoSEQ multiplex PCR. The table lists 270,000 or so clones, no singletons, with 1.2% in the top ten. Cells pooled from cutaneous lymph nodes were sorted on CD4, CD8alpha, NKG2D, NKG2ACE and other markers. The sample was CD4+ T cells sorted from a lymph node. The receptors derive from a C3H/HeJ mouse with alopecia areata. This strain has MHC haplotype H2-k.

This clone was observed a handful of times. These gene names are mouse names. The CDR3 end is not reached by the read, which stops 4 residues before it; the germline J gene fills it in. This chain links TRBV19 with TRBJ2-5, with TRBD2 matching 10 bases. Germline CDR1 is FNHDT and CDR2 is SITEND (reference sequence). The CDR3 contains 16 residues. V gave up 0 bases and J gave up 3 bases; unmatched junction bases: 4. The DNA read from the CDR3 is TGTGCCAGCAGTATAGCGCCTGGGGGGGCGCAAGAC. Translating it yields CASSIAPGGAQD. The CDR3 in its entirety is CASSIAPGGAQDTQYF.

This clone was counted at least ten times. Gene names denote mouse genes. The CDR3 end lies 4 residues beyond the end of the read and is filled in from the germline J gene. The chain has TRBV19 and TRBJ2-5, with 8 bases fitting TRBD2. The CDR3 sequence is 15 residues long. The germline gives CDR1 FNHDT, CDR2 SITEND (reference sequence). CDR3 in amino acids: CASSTSGGGADTQYF. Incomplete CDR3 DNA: TGTGCCAGCAGTACCTCCGGGGGGGGCGCGGAC.

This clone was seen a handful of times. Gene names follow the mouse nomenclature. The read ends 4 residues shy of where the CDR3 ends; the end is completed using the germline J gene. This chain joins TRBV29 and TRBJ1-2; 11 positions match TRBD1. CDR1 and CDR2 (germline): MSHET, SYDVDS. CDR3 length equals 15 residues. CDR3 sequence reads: CASSLSGTGGSDYTF. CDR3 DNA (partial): TGTGCTAGCAGTTTATCGGGGACAGGGGGGTCC.

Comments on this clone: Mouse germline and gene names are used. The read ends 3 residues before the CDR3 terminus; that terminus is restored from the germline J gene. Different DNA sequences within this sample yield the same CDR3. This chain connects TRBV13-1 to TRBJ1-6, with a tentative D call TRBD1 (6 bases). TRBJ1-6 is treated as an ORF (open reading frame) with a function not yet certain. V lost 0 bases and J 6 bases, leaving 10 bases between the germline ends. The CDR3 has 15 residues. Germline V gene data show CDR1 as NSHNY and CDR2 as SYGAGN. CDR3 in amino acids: CASSDAQGGNSPLYF. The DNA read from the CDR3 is TGTGCCAGCAGTGATGCACAGGGTGGTAATTCGCCC.

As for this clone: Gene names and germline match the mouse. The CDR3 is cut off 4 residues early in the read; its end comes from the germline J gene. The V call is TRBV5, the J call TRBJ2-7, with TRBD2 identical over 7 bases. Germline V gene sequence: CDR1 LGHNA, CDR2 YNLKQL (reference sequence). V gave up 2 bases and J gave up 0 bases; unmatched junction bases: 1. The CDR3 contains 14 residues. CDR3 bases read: TGTGCCAGCAGCCAATCTGGGGGCTCCTAT. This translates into CASSQSGGSY. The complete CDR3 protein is CASSQSGGSYEQYF.

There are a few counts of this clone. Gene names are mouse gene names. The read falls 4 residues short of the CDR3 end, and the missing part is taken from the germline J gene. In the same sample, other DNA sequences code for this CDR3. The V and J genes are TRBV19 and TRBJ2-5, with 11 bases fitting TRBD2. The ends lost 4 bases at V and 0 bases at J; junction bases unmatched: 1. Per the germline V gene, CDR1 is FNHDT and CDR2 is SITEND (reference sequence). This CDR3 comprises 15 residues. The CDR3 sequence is CASSRDWGNQDTQYF. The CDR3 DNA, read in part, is TGTGCCAGCAGTCGGGACTGGGGGAACCAAGAC.

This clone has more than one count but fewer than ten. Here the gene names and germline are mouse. The CDR3 DNA, read in part, is TGTGCCTGCCTGAGGGCAAACACCGGG. Translated, it gives CACLRANTG. The complete CDR3 sequence is CACLRANTGQLYF. This chain uses TRBV31 with TRBJ2-2, with D uncertain. Sequencing ends 4 residues short of the CDR3 end; the germline J gene provides the rest. The germline V and J ends were trimmed by 6 bases and 0 bases, with 8 bases remaining between them. Germline CDR1 is GKSSPN and CDR2 is SITVG. This CDR3 is 13 amino acids long.

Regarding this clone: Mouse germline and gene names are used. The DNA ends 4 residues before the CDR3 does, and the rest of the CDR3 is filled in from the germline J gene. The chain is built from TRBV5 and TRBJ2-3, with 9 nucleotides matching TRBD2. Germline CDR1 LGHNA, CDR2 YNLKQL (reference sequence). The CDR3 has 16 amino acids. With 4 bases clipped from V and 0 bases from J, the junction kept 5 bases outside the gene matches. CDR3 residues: CASSLDWGHSAETLYF. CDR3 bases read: TGTGCCAGCAGCCTCGACTGGGGGCATAGTGCAGAA.

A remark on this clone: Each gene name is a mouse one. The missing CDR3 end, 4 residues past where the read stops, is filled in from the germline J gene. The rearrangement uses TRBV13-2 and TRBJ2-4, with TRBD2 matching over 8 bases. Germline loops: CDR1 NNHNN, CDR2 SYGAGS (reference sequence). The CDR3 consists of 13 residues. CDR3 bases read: TGTGCCAGCGGTGATCTGGGGGGAAAC. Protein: CASGDLGGN. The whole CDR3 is CASGDLGGNTLYF.

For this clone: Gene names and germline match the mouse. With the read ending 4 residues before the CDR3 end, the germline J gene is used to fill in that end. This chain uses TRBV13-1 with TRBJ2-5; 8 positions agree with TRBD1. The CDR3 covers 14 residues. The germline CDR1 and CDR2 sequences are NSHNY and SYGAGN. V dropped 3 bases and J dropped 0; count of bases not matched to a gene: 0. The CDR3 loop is CASSGTGNQDTQYF. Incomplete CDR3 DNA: TGTGCCAGCAGTGGGACAGGGAACCAAGAC.